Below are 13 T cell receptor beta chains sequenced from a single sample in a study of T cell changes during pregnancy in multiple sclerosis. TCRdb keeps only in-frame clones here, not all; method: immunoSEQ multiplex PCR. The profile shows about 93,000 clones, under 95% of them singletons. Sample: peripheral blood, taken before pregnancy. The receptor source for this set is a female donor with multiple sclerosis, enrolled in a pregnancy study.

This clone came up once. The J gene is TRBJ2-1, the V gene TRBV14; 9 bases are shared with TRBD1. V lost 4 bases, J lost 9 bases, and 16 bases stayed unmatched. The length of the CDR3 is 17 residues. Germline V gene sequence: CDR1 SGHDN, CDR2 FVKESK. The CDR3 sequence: CASSRRQGVLGEGEQFF. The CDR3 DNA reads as TGTGCCAGCAGCCGCCGACAGGGGGTCCTTGGAGAGGGTGAGCAGTTCTTC.

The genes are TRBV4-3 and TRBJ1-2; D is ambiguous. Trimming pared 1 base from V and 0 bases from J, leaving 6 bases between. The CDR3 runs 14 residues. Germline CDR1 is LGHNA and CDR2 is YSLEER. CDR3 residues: CASSQVGANYGYTF. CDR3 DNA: TGCGCCAGCAGCCAAGTCGGAGCTAACTATGGCTACACCTTC.

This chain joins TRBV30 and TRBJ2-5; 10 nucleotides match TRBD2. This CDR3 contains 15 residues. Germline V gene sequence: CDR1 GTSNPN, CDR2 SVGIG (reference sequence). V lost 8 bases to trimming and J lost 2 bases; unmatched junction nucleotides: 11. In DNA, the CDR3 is TGTGCCGGGAAGGCGGGACTAGCGTTACAAGAGACCCAGTACTTC. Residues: CAGKAGLALQETQYF.

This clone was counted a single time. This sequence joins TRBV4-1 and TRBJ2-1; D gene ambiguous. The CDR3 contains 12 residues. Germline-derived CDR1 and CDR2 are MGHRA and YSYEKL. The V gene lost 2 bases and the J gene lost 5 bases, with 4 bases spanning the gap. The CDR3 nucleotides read TGCGCCAGCAGCCAACGCGACAATGAGCAGTTCTTC. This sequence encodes CASSQRDNEQFF.

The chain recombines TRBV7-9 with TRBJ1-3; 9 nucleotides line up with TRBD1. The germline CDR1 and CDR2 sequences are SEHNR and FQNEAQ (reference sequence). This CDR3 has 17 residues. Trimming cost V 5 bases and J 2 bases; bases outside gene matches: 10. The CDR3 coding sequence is TGTGCCAGCAGCAATACAGGGGGCCGGGATACTGGAAACACCATATATTTT. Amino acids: CASSNTGGRDTGNTIYF.

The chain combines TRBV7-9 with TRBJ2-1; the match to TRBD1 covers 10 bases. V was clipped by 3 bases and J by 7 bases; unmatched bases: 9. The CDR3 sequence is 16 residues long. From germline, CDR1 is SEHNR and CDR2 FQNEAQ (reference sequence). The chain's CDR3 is CASSLLGQGRRNEQFF. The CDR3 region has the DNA TGTGCCAGCAGCTTGTTGGGACAGGGGAGAAGGAATGAGCAGTTCTTC.

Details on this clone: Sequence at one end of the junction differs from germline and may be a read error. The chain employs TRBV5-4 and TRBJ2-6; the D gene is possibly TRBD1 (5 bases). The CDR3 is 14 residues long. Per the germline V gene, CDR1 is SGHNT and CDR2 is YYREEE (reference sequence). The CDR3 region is CASRRVTGANVLTF. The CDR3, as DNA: TGTGCCAGCAGACGTGTAACTGGGGCCAACGTCCTGACTTTT. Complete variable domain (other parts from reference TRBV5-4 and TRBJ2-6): ETGVTQSPTHLIKTRGQQVTLRCSSQSGHNTVSWYQQALGQGPQFIFQYYREEENGRGNFPPRFSGLQFPNYSSELNVNALELDDSALYLCASRRVTGANVLTFGAGSRLTVL.

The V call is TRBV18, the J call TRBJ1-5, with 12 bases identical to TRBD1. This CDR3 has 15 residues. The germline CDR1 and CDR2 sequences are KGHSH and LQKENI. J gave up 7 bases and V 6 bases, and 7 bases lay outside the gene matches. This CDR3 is CASSGTGGGGQPQHF. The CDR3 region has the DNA TGTGCCAGCTCCGGGACAGGGGGCGGAGGACAGCCCCAGCATTTT.

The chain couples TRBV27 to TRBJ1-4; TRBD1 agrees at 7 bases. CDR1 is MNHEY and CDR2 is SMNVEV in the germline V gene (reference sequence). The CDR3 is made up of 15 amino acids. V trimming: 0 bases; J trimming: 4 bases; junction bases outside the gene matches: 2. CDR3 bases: TGTGCCAGCAGTTTATCGACAGGGATTAATGAAAAACTGTTTTTT. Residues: CASSLSTGINEKLFF.

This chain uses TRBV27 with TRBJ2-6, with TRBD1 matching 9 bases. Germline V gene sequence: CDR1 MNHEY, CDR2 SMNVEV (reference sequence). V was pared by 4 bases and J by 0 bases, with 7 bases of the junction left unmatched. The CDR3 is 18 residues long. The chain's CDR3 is CASSSLQGATSGANVLTF. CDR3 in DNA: TGTGCCAGCAGTTCCCTACAGGGGGCTACCTCTGGGGCCAACGTCCTGACTTTC.

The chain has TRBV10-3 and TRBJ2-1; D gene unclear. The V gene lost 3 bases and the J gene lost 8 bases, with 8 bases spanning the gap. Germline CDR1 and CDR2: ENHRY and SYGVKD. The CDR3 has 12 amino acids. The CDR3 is CAISDRRDEQFF. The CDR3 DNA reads TGTGCCATCAGTGATCGTAGAGATGAGCAGTTCTTC.

The CDR3 nucleotides read TGTGCCAGCAGTTTAAACAGGGGCGGGACCCAGTACTTC. Translating it yields CASSLNRGGTQYF. V is TRBV27 and J is TRBJ2-5; 7 positions agree with TRBD1. The CDR3 extends over 13 amino acids. Germline assignment: CDR1 MNHEY and CDR2 SMNVEV (reference sequence). V gave up 2 bases and J gave up 7 bases; unmatched junction bases: 4.

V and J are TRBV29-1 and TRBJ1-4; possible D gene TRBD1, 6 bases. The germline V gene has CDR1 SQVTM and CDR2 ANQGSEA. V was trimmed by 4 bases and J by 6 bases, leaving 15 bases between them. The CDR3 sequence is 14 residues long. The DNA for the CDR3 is TGCAGCGTTGGGGTGAGGGCAGGGGATGAAAAACTGTTTTTT. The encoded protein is CSVGVRAGDEKLFF.